This record concerns one TCR beta chain sequence. Participants were placed into cohorts based on the clinical history they reported. Assay: immunoSEQ multiplex PCR; the TCRdb copy retains only in-frame clones and omits some. In the table there are some 250,000 clones, approximately 82% of which are singletons. The data belong to a study of blood T cell repertoires in COVID-19. About the study: The United States, Italy and Spain were the sources of the acute and convalescent COVID-19 samples. PBMCs, B-cell-depleted T cells, or T cells provided the cDNA or gDNA that made up the material.

V lost 8 bases and J 0 bases, leaving 14 bases between the germline ends. Per germline, CDR1 SNHLY and CDR2 FYNNEI. The CDR3 extends over 15 amino acids. This TCR came from a man in his forties who had recovered from COVID-19. Sample: PBMCs or T cells enriched from blood (not recorded which). This rearrangement joins TRBV2 to TRBJ2-1; D may be TRBD2 (6 bases). The CDR3 loop reads CASGEEGSSYNEQFF. The CDR3 DNA reads TGTGCCAGCGGAGAGGAGGGGAGCTCCTACAATGAGCAGTTCTTC. The complete variable domain, with remaining parts taken from reference TRBV2 and TRBJ2-1, reads EPEVTQTPSHQVTQMGQEVILRCVPISNHLYFYWYRQILGQKVEFLVSFYNNEISEKSEIFDDQFSVERPDGSNFTLKIRSTKLEDSAMYFCASGEEGSSYNEQFFGPGTRLTVL.